This T cell receptor (beta chain) was sequenced for a study of immune evolution from preneoplasia to lung adenocarcinoma. CDR1 is LNHDA, CDR2 SQIVND, per germline (reference sequence). Trimming left V 5 bases short and J 1 base short, with 10 bases between. CDR3 length equals 14 residues. Between about 2014 and 2018, patients underwent resection in Japan or China. Repertoires were generated with immunoSEQ multiplex PCR, while TCRdb's copy carries only in-frame clones and drops some. Among 3,700 or so clones, 77% were seen once, and the ten largest hold roughly 10%. The chain is built from TRBV19 and TRBJ2-3; D is possibly TRBD2 (5 bases). The TCR comes from a person between 60 and 79 years old with lung adenocarcinoma. The sequenced sample was FFPE adjacent normal lung tissue. CDR3 in amino acids: CASSLGLGTDTQYF. CDR3 DNA sequence: TGTGCCAGTAGTCTCGGACTGGGCACAGATACGCAGTATTTT.